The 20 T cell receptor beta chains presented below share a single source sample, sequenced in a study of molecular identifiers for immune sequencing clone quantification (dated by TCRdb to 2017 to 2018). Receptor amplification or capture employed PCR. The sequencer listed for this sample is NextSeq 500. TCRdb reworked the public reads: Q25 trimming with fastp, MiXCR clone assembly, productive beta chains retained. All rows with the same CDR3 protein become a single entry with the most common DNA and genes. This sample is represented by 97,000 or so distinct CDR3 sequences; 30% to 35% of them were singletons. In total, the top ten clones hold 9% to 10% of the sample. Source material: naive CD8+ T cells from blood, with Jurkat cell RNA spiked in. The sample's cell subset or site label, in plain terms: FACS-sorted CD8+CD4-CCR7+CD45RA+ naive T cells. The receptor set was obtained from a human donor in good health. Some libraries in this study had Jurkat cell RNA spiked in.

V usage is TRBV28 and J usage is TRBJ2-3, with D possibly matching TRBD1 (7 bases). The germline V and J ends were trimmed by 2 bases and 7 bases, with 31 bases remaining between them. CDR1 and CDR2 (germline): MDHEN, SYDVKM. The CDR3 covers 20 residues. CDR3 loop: CASSLGVRGQPIAVGHTQYF. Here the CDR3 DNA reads TGTGCCAGCAGTTTAGGAGTGAGGGGACAGCCGATAGCGGTGGGACATACGCAGTATTTT.

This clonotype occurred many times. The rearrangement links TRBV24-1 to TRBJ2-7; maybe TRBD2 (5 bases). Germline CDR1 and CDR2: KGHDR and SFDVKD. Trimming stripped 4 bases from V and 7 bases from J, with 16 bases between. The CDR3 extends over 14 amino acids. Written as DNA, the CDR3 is TGTGCCACCAGTGACAGGACGAGTCGAGGGGAGCAGTACTTC. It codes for CATSDRTSRGEQYF.

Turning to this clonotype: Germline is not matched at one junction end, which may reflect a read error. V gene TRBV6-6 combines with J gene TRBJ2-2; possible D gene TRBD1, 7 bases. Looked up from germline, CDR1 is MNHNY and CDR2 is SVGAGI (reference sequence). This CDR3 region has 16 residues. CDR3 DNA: TGTGCCAGCAGTTACTCGACAGGGTATGGAGGCGGGGAGCTGATTTTT. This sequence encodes CASSYSTGYGGGELIF.

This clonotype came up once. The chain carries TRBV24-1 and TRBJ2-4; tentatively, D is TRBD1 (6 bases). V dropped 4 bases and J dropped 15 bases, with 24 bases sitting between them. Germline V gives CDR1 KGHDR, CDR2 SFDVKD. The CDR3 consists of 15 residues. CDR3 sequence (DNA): TGTGCCACCAGTGAATCTACCAGGACAGCTTCACCATTGTACTTC. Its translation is CATSESTRTASPLYF.

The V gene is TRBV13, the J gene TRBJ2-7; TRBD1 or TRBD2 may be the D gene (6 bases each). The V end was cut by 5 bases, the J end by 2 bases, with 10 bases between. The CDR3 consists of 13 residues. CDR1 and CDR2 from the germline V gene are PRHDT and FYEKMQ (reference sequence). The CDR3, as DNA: TGTGCCAGCAGCGCGGGACAAGCCTACGAGCAGTACTTC. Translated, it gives CASSAGQAYEQYF.

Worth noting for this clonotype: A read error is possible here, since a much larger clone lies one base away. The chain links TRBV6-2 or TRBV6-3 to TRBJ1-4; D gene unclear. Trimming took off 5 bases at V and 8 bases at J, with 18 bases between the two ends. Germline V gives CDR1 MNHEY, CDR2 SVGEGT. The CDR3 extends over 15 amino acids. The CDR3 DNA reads TGTGCCAGCAGTGACCGGCAGGAGGGAGGAGAAAAACTGTTTTTT. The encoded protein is CASSDRQEGGEKLFF.

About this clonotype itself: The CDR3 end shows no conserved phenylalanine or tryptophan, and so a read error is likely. In nucleotides, the CDR3 is TGTGCCAGCAGTGTAAGCCCCGGAGGTCTCACTGAAGCTTTCTCT. This sequence encodes CASSVSPGGLTEAFS. The V call is TRBV12-3 or TRBV12-4, the J call TRBJ1-1, with unresolved D. This CDR3 is 15 amino acids long. Trimming took off 5 bases at V and 4 bases at J, with 17 bases between the two ends.

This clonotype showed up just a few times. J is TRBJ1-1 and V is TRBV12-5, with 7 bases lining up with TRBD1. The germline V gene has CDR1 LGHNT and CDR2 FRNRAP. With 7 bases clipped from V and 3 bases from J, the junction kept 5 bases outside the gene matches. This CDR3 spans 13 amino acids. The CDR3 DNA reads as TGTGCTAGTGTGGAGGGGGCGGACACTGAAGCTTTCTTT. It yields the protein CASVEGADTEAFF.

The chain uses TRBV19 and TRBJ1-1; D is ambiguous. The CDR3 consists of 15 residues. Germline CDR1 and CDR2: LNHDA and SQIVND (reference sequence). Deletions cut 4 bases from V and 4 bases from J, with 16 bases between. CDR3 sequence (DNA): TGTGCCAGTAGTACGATGTCAGGAATGGCCACTGAAGCTTTCTTT. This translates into CASSTMSGMATEAFF. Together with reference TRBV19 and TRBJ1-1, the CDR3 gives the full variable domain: DGGITQSPKYLFRKEGQNVTLSCEQNLNHDAMYWYRQDPGQGLRLIYYSQIVNDFQKGDIAEGYSVSREKKESFPLTVTSAQKNPTAFYLCASSTMSGMATEAFFGQGTRLTVV.

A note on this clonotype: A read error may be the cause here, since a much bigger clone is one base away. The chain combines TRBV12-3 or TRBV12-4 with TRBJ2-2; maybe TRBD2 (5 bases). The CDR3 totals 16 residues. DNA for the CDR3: TGTGCCAGCAGCCACCCTCTATCGGTGAACACCGGGGAGCTGGTTTTT. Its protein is CASSHPLSVNTGELVF.

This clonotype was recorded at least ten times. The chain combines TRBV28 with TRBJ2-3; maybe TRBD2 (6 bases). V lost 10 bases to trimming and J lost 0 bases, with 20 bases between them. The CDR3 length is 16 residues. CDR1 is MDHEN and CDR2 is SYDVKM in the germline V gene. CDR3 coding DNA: TGTGCCACTTCCACCCCTAGCGACCTTAGCACAGATACGCAGTATTTT. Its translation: CATSTPSDLSTDTQYF.

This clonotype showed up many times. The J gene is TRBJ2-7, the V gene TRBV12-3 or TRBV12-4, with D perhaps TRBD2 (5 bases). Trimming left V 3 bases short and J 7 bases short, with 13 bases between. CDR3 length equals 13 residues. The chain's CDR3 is CASSLGGSGEQYF. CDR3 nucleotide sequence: TGTGCCAGCAGTTTGGGCGGTTCGGGGGAGCAGTACTTC.

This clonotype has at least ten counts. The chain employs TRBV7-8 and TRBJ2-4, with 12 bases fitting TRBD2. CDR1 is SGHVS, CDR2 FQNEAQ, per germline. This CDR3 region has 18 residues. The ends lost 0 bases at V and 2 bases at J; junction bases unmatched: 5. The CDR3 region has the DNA TGTGCCAGCAGCTTAGCTGCTGGACTAGCGGGACCCAAAAACATTCAGTACTTC. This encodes CASSLAAGLAGPKNIQYF.

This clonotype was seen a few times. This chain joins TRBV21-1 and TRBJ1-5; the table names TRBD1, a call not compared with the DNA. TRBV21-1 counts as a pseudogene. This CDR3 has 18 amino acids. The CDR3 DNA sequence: TGTGCCAGCAGCAAGGGATTACAGGGATACCCAAGCAATCAGCCCCAGCATTTT. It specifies CASSKGLQGYPSNQPQHF.

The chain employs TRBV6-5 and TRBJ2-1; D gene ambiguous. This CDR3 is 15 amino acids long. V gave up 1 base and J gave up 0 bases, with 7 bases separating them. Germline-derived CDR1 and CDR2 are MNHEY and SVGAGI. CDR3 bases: TGTGCCAGCAGTTACTGGCCCAGCTCCTACAATGAGCAGTTCTTC. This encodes CASSYWPSSYNEQFF.

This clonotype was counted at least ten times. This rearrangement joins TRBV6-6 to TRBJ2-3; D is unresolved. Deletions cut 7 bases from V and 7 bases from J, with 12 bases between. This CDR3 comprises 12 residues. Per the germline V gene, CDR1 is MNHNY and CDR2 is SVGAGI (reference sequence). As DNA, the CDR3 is TGTGCCAGCACGAGTGCGAGTAATACGCAGTATTTT. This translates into CASTSASNTQYF.

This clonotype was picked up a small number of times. In nucleotides, the CDR3 is TGTGCCAGCAGCGACGACTGGGACCCGACCAGGGGGGAGCTGTTTTTT. Translating it yields CASSDDWDPTRGELFF. The rearrangement uses TRBV9 and TRBJ2-2; D assignment may be TRBD1 or TRBD2 (5 bases each). V shed 3 bases and J shed 8 bases, with 20 bases lying between them. The CDR3 loop spans 16 amino acids. CDR1 SGDLS and CDR2 YYNGEE come from the germline V gene.

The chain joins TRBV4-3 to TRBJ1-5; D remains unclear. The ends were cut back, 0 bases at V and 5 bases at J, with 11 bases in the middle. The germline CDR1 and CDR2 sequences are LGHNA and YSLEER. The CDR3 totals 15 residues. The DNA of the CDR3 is TGCGCCAGCAGCCAAGATCAAGGGCGAGATCAGCCCCAGCATTTT. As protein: CASSQDQGRDQPQHF.

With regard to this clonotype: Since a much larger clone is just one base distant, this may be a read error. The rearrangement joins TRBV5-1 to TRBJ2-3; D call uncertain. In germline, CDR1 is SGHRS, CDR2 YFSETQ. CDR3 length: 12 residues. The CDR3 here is CASSEATDTQNF. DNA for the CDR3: TGCGCCAGCAGCGAGGCCACAGATACGCAGAATTTT.

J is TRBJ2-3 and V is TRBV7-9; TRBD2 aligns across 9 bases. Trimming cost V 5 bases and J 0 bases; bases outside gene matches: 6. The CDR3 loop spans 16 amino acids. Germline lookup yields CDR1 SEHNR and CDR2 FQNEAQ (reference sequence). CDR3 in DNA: TGTGCCAGCAGCCGTCTAGCGGGACCTAGCACAGATACGCAGTATTTT. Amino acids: CASSRLAGPSTDTQYF. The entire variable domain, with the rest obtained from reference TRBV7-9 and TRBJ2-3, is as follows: DTGVSQNPRHKITKRGQNVTFRCDPISEHNRLYWYRQTLGQGPEFLTYFQNEAQLEKSRLLSDRFSAERPKGSFSTLEIQRTEQGDSAMYLCASSRLAGPSTDTQYFGPGTRLTVL.